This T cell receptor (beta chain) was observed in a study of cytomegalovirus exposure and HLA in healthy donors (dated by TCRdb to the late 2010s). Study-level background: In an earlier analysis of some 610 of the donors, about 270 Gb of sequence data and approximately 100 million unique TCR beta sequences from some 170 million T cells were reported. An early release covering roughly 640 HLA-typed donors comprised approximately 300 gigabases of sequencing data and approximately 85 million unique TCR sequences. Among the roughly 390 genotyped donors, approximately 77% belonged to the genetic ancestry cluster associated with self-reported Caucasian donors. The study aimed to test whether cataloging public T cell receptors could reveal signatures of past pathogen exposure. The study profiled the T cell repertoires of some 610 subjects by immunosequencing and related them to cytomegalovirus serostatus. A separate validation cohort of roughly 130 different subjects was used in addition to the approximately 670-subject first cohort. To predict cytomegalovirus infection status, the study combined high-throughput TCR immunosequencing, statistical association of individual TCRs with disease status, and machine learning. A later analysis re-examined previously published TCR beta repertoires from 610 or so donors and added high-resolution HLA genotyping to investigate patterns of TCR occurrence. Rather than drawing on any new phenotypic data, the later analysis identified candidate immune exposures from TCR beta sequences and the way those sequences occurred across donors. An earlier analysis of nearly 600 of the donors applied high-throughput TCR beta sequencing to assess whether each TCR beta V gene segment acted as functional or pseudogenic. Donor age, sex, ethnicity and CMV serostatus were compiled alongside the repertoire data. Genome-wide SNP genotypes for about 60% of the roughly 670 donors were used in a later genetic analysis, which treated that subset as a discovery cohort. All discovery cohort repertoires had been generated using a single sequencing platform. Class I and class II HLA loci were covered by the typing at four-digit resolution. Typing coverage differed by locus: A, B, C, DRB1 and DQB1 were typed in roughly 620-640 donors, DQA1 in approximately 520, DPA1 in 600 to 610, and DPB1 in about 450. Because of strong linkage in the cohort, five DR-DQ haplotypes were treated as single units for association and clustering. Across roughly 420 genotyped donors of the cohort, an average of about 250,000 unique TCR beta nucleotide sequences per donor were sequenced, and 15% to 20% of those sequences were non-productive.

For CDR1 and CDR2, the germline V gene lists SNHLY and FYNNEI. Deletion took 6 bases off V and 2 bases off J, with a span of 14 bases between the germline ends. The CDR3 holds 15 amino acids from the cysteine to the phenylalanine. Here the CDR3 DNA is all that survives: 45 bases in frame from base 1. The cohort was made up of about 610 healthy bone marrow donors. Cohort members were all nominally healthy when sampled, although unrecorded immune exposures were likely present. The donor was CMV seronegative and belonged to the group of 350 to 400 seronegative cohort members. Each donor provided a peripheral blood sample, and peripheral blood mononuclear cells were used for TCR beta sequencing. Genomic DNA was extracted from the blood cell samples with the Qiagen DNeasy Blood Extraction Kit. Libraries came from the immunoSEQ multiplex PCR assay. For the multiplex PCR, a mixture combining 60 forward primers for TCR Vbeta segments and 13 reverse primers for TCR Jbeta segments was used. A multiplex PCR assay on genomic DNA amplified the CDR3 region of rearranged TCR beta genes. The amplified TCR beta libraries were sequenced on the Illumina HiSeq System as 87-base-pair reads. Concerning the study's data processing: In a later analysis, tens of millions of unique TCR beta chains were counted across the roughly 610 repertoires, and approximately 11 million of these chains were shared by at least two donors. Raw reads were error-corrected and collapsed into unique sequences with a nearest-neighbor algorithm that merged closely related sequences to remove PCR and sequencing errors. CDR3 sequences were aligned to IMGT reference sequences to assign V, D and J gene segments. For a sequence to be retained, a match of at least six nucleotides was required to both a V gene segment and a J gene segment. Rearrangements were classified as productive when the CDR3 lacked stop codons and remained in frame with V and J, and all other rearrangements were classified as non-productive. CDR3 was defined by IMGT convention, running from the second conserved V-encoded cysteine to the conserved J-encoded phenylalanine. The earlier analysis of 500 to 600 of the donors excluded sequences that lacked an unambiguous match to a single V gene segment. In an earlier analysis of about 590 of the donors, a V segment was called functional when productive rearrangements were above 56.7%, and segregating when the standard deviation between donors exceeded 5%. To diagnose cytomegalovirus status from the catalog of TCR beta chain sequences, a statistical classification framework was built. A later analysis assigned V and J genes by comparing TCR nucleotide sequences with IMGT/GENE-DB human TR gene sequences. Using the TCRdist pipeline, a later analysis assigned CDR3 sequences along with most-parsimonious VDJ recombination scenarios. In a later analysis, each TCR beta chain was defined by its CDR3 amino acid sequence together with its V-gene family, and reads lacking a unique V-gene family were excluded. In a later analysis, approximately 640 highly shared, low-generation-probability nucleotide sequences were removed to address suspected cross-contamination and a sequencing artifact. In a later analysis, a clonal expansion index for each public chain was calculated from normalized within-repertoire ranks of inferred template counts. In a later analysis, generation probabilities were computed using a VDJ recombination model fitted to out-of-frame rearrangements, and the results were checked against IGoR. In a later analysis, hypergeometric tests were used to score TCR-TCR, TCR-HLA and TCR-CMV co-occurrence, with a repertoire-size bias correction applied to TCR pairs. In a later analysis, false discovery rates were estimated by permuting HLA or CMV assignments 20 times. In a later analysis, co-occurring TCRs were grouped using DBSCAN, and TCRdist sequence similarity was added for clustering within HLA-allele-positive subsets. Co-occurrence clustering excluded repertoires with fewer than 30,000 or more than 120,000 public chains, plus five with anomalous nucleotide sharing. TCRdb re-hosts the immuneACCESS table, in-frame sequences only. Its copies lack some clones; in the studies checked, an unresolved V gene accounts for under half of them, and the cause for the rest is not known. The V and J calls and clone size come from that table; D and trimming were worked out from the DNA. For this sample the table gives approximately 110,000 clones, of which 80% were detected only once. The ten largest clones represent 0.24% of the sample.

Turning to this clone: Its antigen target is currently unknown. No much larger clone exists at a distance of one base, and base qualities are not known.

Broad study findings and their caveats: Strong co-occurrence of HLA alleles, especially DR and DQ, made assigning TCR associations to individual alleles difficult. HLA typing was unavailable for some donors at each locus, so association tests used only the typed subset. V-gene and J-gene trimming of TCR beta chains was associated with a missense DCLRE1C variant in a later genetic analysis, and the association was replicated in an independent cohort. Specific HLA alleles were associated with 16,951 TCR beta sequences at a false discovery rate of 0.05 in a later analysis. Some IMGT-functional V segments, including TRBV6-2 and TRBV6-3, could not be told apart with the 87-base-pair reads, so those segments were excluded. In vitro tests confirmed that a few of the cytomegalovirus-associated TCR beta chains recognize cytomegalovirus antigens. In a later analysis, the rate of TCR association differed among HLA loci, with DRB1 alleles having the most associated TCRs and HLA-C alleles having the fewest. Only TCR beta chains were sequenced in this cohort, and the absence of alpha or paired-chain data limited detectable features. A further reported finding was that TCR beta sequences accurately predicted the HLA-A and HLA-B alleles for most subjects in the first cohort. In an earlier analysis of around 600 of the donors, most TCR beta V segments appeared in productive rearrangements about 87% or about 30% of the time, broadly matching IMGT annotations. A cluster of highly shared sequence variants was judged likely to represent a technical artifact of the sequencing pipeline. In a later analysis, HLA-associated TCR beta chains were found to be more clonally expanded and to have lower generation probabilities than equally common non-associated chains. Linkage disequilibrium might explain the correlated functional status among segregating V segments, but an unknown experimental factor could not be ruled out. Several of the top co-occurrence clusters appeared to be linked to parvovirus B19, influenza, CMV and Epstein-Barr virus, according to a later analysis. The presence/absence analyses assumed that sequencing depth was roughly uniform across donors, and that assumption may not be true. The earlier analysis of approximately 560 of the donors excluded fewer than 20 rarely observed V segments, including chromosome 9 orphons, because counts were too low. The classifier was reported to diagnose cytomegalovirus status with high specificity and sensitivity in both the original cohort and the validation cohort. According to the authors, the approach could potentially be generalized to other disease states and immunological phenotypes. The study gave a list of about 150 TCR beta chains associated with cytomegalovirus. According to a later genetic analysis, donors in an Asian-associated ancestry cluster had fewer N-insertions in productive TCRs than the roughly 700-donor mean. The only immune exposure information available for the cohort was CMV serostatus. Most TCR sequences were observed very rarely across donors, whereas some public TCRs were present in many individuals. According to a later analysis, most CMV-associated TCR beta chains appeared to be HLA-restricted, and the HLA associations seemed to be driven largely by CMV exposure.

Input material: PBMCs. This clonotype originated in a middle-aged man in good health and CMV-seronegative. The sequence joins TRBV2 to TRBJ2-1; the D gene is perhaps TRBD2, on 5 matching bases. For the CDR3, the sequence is CASRLDFSTYNEQFF. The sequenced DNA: TGTGCCAGCAGGTTGGACTTTTCCACCTACAATGAGCAGTTCTTC.